This TCR beta chain was sequenced for a study of blood T cell repertoires in COVID-19. Patients in Seattle were enrolled during active infection, then followed longitudinally. This clone was seen a single time. Method: immunoSEQ multiplex PCR; TCRdb's copy keeps in-frame clones and lacks some. The table shows fewer than 500,000 clones, with about 90% occurring only once. This CDR3 comprises 14 residues. V was clipped by 4 bases and J by 2 bases, with 11 bases between them. CDR1 and CDR2 (germline): MGHRA, YSYEKL. The sequencing sample was made of peripheral blood. The V gene is TRBV4-1, the J gene TRBJ1-1; D may be TRBD1 (5 bases). This receptor was identified in a man in his late teens or twenties with COVID-19, enrolled during active disease. The CDR3 spells CASSPLQVNTEAFF. The CDR3 nucleotides are TGCGCCAGCAGCCCCCTACAGGTAAACACTGAAGCTTTCTTT.